Listed below are T cell receptor beta chains from one sample, sequenced in a study of vaccination effects on CD4 cells after COVID-19. Only in-frame clones appear in the TCRdb table, and some are missing; sequencing was by immunoSEQ multiplex PCR. Among fewer than 85,000 clones, under 80% were seen once, and the ten largest hold about 0.86%. No antigens are known for them. Sequencing used CD4+ T cells from PBMCs cultured with HCoV-OC43 spike peptides, obtained after COVID-19 vaccination. The receptors stem from a human donor who received a COVID-19 vaccine. Each CDR3 is given with its conserved first and last residue. The order of the fields is V gene, clone size, J gene, D gene, CDR3 protein, CDR3 DNA. The D gene is left open where the match is weak. For some rows the clone size is stated as once, few or many, or as a class when expanded; others skip it.

V gene: TRBV3-1/TRBV3-2
clone size: .
J gene: TRBJ2-3
D gene: .
CDR3 protein: CASSRRSSGTTDTQYF
CDR3 DNA: TGTGCCAGCAGCCGTCGAAGTTCGGGGACCACAGATACGCAGTATTTT

V gene: TRBV6-5
clone size: .
J gene: TRBJ1-2
D gene: .
CDR3 protein: CASRRQGIYGYTF
CDR3 DNA: TGTGCCAGCAGGCGTCAGGGGATCTATGGCTACACCTTC

V gene: TRBV11-2
clone size: .
J gene: TRBJ2-2
D gene: .
CDR3 protein: CASSLVVGLNTGELFF
CDR3 DNA: TGTGCCAGCAGCTTAGTTGTGGGACTGAACACCGGGGAGCTGTTTTTT

V gene: TRBV28
clone size: .
J gene: TRBJ2-5
D gene: .
CDR3 protein: CASGEPGTQETQYF
CDR3 DNA: TGTGCCAGCGGAGAACCCGGGACCCAAGAGACCCAGTACTTC

V gene: TRBV25-1
clone size: .
J gene: TRBJ1-1
D gene: .
CDR3 protein: CASSDPTVGDTEAFF
CDR3 DNA: TGTGCCAGCAGTGATCCGACCGTAGGGGACACTGAAGCTTTCTTT

V gene: TRBV9
clone size: .
J gene: TRBJ1-2
D gene: TRBD1
CDR3 protein: CASSATGGYNYGYTF
CDR3 DNA: TGTGCCAGCAGCGCGACAGGGGGCTATAACTATGGCTACACCTTC

V gene: TRBV6-2/TRBV6-3
clone size: few
J gene: TRBJ2-2
D gene: .
CDR3 protein: CASSRIANTGELFF
CDR3 DNA: TGTGCCAGCAGTCGAATAGCGAACACCGGGGAGCTGTTTTTT

V gene: TRBV7-9
clone size: few
J gene: TRBJ1-3
D gene: .
CDR3 protein: CAKGDGVEAGNTIYF
CDR3 DNA: TGTGCCAAGGGGGATGGTGTGGAAGCTGGAAACACCATATATTTT

V gene: TRBV20-1
clone size: .
J gene: TRBJ1-2
D gene: TRBD1
CDR3 protein: CSAHRGGYTF
CDR3 DNA: TGCAGTGCTCACAGGGGTGGCTACACCTTC

V gene: TRBV28
clone size: .
J gene: TRBJ1-3
D gene: TRBD1
CDR3 protein: CASSLRGSSGNTIYF
CDR3 DNA: TGTGCCAGCAGCCTCAGGGGGAGTTCTGGAAACACCATATATTTT

V gene: TRBV19
clone size: once
J gene: TRBJ1-1
D gene: .
CDR3 protein: CASSIGLSGTEAFF
CDR3 DNA: TGTGCCAGTAGTATAGGGCTGTCCGGAACTGAAGCTTTCTTT

V gene: TRBV28
clone size: .
J gene: TRBJ1-4
D gene: TRBD1
CDR3 protein: CASSSAGGLSNEKLFF
CDR3 DNA: TGTGCCAGCAGTTCGGCAGGGGGCTTAAGCAATGAAAAACTGTTTTTT

V gene: TRBV7-9
clone size: .
J gene: TRBJ2-3
D gene: .
CDR3 protein: CASSLGGQQEYF
CDR3 DNA: TGTGCCAGCAGCTTAGGAGGACAGCAGGAGTATTTT

V gene: TRBV30
clone size: .
J gene: TRBJ1-2
D gene: TRBD1
CDR3 protein: CACTGVGANYGYTF
CDR3 DNA: TGTGCCTGCACAGGGGTAGGCGCTAACTATGGCTACACCTTC

V gene: TRBV9
clone size: .
J gene: TRBJ2-5
D gene: TRBD1
CDR3 protein: CASSVVPTGTAVTQYF
CDR3 DNA: TGTGCCAGCAGCGTCGTCCCCACAGGGACAGCCGTGACCCAGTACTTC

V gene: TRBV6-5
clone size: .
J gene: TRBJ2-2
D gene: .
CDR3 protein: CASSPRPGATGELFF
CDR3 DNA: TGTGCCAGCAGTCCCAGGCCGGGGGCCACCGGGGAGCTGTTTTTT

V gene: TRBV2
clone size: .
J gene: TRBJ2-2
D gene: TRBD1
CDR3 protein: CASMRTGDRAGELFF
CDR3 DNA: TGTGCCAGCATGCGGACAGGGGACAGGGCCGGGGAGCTGTTTTTT